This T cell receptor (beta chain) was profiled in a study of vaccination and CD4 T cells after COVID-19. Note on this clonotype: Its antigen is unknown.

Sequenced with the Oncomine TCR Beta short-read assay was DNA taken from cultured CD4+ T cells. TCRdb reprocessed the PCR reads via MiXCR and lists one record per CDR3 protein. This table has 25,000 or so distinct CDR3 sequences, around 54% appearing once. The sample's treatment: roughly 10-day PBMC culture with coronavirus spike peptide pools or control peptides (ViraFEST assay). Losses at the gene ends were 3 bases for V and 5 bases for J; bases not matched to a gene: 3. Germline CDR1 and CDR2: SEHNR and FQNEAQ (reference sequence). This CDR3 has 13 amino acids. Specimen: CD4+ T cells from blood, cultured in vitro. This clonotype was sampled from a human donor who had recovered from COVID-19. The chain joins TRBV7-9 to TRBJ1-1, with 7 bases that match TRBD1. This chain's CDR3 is CASSFRQGTEAFF. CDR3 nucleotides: TGTGCCAGCAGCTTCCGACAGGGAACTGAAGCTTTCTTT.